One and the same sample provided the 15 T cell receptor beta chains below, sequenced in a study of T cell responses to AZD1222 COVID-19 vaccine. The data were produced by immunoSEQ multiplex PCR, yet TCRdb's version contains in-frame clones alone and is incomplete. The sample consists of roughly 140,000 clones, over 85% of them appearing once. The source was peripheral blood, collected on day 0 of AZD1222 vaccination. These receptors were collected from an adult in good health.

The rearrangement joins TRBV3-1 (or the pseudogene TRBV3-2) to TRBJ1-1, with 9 bases matching TRBD1. From germline, CDR1 is LGHDT and CDR2 YNNKEL (reference sequence). After removal of 4 bases from V and 3 bases from J, the junction contained 12 bases not matched to a gene. The CDR3 runs 17 residues. The CDR3 sequence is CASSLNGQGWSDTEAFF. The CDR3, as DNA: TGTGCCAGCAGCCTTAACGGACAGGGGTGGTCGGACACTGAAGCTTTCTTT.

The V call is TRBV6-5, the J call TRBJ1-4, with 8 positions matching TRBD1. CDR1 MNHEY and CDR2 SVGAGI come from the germline V gene. J lost 6 bases, V lost 6 bases, and 6 bases had no gene match. The CDR3 length is 14 residues. CDR3 coding DNA: TGTGCCAGCAGCCTAGGACAGGGAGATGAAAAACTGTTTTTT. Translated: CASSLGQGDEKLFF.

The CDR3 loop is CSVEDWGADGYTF. DNA of the CDR3: TGCAGCGTTGAAGATTGGGGGGCTGATGGCTACACCTTC. This sequence joins TRBV29-1 and TRBJ1-2, with a weak D call TRBD1 (6 bases). Germline V gene lookup returns CDR1 SQVTM and CDR2 ANQGSEA. The CDR3 consists of 13 residues. Trimming took 0 bases from V and 6 from J, leaving 11 bases between them.

The gene calls are TRBV2 and TRBJ2-1; 10 bases agree with TRBD2. CDR3 length: 14 residues. Germline trimming cut 8 bases from V and 3 bases from J; bases unmatched to any gene: 4. Germline CDR1 and CDR2: SNHLY and FYNNEI. The CDR3 DNA reads as TGTGCCAGCTTAAGGACTAGCGGCTACAATGAGCAGTTCTTC. Translated: CASLRTSGYNEQFF.

This clone was counted a few times. Other DNA sequences in this specimen translate into the identical CDR3. V and J are TRBV27 and TRBJ2-7; D is ambiguous. The germline CDR1 and CDR2 sequences are MNHEY and SMNVEV (reference sequence). The CDR3 has 15 residues. Trimming removed 2 bases at V and 1 base at J, with 12 bases between. The CDR3 is CASSLRAGRSYEQYF. CDR3 DNA sequence: TGTGCCAGCAGTTTAAGGGCTGGAAGGTCCTACGAGCAGTACTTC.

The chain recombines TRBV5-1 with TRBJ1-2; TRBD1 is a possible D gene (6 bases). The CDR3 sequence is 14 residues long. The ends were cut back, 0 bases at V and 6 bases at J, with 12 bases in the middle. The germline CDR1 and CDR2 sequences are SGHRS and YFSETQ. CDR3 DNA sequence: TGCGCCAGCAGCTTGGTCCCGGGGGGCAATGGCTACACCTTC. Translation gives CASSLVPGGNGYTF. The complete variable domain, with remaining parts taken from reference TRBV5-1 and TRBJ1-2, reads KAGVTQTPRYLIKTRGQQVTLSCSPISGHRSVSWYQQTPGQGLQFLFEYFSETQRNKGNFPGRFSGRQFSNSRSEMNVSTLELGDSALYLCASSLVPGGNGYTFGSGTRLTVV.

V usage is TRBV28 and J usage is TRBJ2-3; D uncertain. Trimming shortened V by 7 bases and J by 0 bases, and 8 bases separated the two germline ends. This CDR3 comprises 13 residues. Germline loops: CDR1 MDHEN, CDR2 SYDVKM. This CDR3 reads CASMRHSTDTQYF. The CDR3 coding sequence is TGTGCCAGCATGAGGCATAGCACAGATACGCAGTATTTT.

This sequence joins TRBV18 and TRBJ2-1, with 11 bases that match TRBD2. The length of the CDR3 is 19 residues. From germline, CDR1 is KGHSH and CDR2 LQKENI. The J segment lost 0 bases and the V segment lost 4 bases, leaving 11 bases of the junction unmatched. CDR3 sequence (DNA): TGTGCCAGCTCACTCGGGACTAGCGGCCAGCCGAGCTCCTACAATGAGCAGTTCTTC. This codes for CASSLGTSGQPSSYNEQFF.

This chain joins TRBV7-9 and TRBJ2-2; 11 bases fit TRBD2. Per the germline V gene, CDR1 is SEHNR and CDR2 is FQNEAQ (reference sequence). V dropped 5 bases and J dropped 4; count of bases not matched to a gene: 9. The CDR3 is made up of 17 amino acids. The CDR3 DNA follows: TGTGCCAGCAGCCCGCAGGATAGCGGGAGGGTCACCGGGGAGCTGTTTTTT. It is translated as CASSPQDSGRVTGELFF.

The gene calls are TRBV7-3 and TRBJ2-1, with D possibly being TRBD2 (6 bases). V lost 5 bases and J lost 3, with 14 bases in between. The CDR3 covers 15 residues. Per the germline V gene, CDR1 is SGHTA and CDR2 is FQGTGA. This chain's CDR3 is CASSPTGTLYNEQFF. CDR3 sequence (DNA): TGTGCCAGCAGCCCCACGGGGACTCTCTACAATGAGCAGTTCTTC. The whole variable domain, remainder taken from reference TRBV7-3 and TRBJ2-1, is GAGVSQTPSNKVTEKGKYVELRCDPISGHTALYWYRQSLGQGPEFLIYFQGTGAADDSGLPNDRFFAVRPEGSVSTLKIQRTERGDSAVYLCASSPTGTLYNEQFFGPGTRLTVL.

This clone was recorded once. The chain is built from TRBV3-1 (or the pseudogene TRBV3-2) and TRBJ1-2; the D is unclear. Trimming took off 0 bases at V and 4 bases at J, with 9 bases between the two ends. Germline CDR1 is LGHDT and CDR2 is YNNKEL (reference sequence). The CDR3 is 14 residues long. The CDR3 DNA is TGTGCCAGCAGCCAAGACCCAGTTCCCTATGGCTACACCTTC. This sequence encodes CASSQDPVPYGYTF.

This chain uses TRBV27 with TRBJ2-1; D is uncertain. Germline CDR1 and CDR2: MNHEY and SMNVEV (reference sequence). The CDR3 is 12 residues long. V was pared by 3 bases and J by 7 bases, with 7 bases between. Here the CDR3 reads CASSFQGNEQFF. For the CDR3, the DNA is TGTGCCAGCAGTTTTCAAGGGAATGAGCAGTTCTTC.

The chain couples TRBV11-2 to TRBJ2-7, with a tentative D call TRBD2 (6 bases). Germline lookup yields CDR1 SGHAT and CDR2 FQNNGV. This CDR3 contains 16 residues. With 5 bases removed from V and 5 bases from J, the gap between germline ends came to 22 bases. The chain's CDR3 is CASSPDLRGGVDEQYF. The DNA of the CDR3 is TGTGCCAGCAGCCCAGACCTTAGGGGCGGGGTGGACGAGCAGTACTTC. Together with reference TRBV11-2 and TRBJ2-7, the CDR3 gives the full variable domain: EAGVAQSPRYKIIEKRQSVAFWCNPISGHATLYWYQQILGQGPKLLIQFQNNGVVDDSQLPKDRFSAERLKGVDSTLKIQPAKLEDSAVYLCASSPDLRGGVDEQYFGPGTRLTVT.

The chain recombines TRBV9 with TRBJ2-7, with no clear D. CDR1 is SGDLS, CDR2 YYNGEE, per germline. Trimming took 0 bases from V and 0 from J, leaving 7 bases between them. The CDR3 runs 14 residues. The CDR3 nucleotides read TGTGCCAGCAGCGTAGAGGTGGTCTCCTACGAGCAGTACTTC. Protein sequence: CASSVEVVSYEQYF.

The count of this clone is one. This sequence joins TRBV18 and TRBJ2-7, with D possibly being TRBD1 or TRBD2 (5 bases each). The CDR3 runs to 17 residues. Germline V gives CDR1 KGHSH, CDR2 LQKENI. Trimming removed 4 bases at V and 0 bases at J, with 19 bases between. CDR3 in amino acids: CASSLRDPVKSSYEQYF. The CDR3 DNA follows: TGTGCCAGCTCACTCCGGGACCCCGTTAAGAGCTCCTACGAGCAGTACTTC.